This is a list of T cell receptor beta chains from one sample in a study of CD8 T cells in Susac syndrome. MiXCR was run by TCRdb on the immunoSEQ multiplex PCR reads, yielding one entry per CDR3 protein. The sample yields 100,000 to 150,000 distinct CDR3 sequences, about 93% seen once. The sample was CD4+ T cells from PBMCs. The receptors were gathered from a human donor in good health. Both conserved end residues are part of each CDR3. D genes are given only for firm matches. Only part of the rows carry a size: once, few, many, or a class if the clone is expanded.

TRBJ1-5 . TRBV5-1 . TGCGCCAGCAGCTTAGGACCGTTGAATCAGCCCCAGCATTTT CASSLGPLNQPQHF
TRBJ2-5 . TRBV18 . TGTGCCAGCTCATTCGACAGCGTGGGGCAAGAGACCCAGTACTTC CASSFDSVGQETQYF
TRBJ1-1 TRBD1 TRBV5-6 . TGTGCCAGCGGACCCGCGGTCACAGGGGCGCAGGAAGCTTTCTTT CASGPAVTGAQEAFF
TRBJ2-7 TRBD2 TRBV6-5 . TGTGCCAGCAGTTACGAGGCGGGAGGGAACTACGAGCAGTACTTC CASSYEAGGNYEQYF
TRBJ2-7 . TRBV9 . TGTGCCAGCAGCGTAGCTTCTCTCACCTACGAGCAGTACTTC CASSVASLTYEQYF
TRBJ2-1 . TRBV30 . TGTGCCGCCCGGGCGGGCGGTTACAATGAGCAGTTCTTC CAARAGGYNEQFF
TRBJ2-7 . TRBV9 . TGTGCCAGCAGCGTAGAACCTCCGGGGGTCGAGCAGTACTTC CASSVEPPGVEQYF
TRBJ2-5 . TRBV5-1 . TGCGCCAGCAGCTTGTTAGGACAATCGGAGACCCAGTACTTC CASSLLGQSETQYF
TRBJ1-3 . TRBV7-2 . TGTGCCAGCAGCTTAGCCGGGGTAGGCGGAAACACCATATATTTT CASSLAGVGGNTIYF
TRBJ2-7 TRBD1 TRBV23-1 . TGCGCCAGAAGAGAAGGGGACAGGACTACCTACGAGCAGTACTTC CARREGDRTTYEQYF
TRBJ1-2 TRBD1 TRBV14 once TGTGCCAGCAGCCTACGACAGGGCTCCTATGGCTACACCTTC CASSLRQGSYGYTF
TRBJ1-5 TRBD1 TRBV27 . TGTGCCAGCAGTTTATTGACAGGGAATCAGCCCCAGCATTTT CASSLLTGNQPQHF
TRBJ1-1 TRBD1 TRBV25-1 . TGTGCCAGCAGTGAGTCTGTCAGGGGGGGCACTGAAGCTTTCTTT CASSESVRGGTEAFF
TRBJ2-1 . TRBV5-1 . TGCGCCAGCAGCTTGGCCCATAGGGAGAGTCGGTTCTTC CASSLAHRESRFF
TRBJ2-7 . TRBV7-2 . TGTGCCAGCAGCTCGCTCAGGGGCGACTCCTACGAGCAGTACTTC CASSSLRGDSYEQYF
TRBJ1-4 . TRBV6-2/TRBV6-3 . TGTGCCAGCAGTTCGCCACGCGGGAATGAAAAACTGTTTTTT CASSSPRGNEKLFF
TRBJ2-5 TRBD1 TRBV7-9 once TGTGCCAGCAGCTTTCCGGGACAGGGGGCAGGAGAGACCCAGTACTTC CASSFPGQGAGETQYF
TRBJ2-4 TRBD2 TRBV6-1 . TGTGCCAGCAGTCGCCCCGGGACTAGTAAAAACATTCAGTACTTC CASSRPGTSKNIQYF
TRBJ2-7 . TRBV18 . TGTGCCAGCTCACCACCGGAAGGGACGGGGGCCTACGAGCAGTACTTC CASSPPEGTGAYEQYF
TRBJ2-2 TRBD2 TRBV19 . TGTGCCAGTAGTTTTCCCTTAGGACTAGCGGGAGCTCGGACCGGGGAGCTGTTTTTT CASSFPLGLAGARTGELFF
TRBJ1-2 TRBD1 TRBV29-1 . TGCAGCGTTTTGCCCCGGGACAGGGGAGGTGGCTACACCTTC CSVLPRDRGGGYTF
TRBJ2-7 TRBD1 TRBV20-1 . TGCAGTGCTGGACAGGCAAAGGGGGAGCAGTACTTC CSAGQAKGEQYF
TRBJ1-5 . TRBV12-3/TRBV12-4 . TGTGCCAGCAGTTTAGCGAGGCGCAATCAGCCCCAGCATTTT CASSLARRNQPQHF